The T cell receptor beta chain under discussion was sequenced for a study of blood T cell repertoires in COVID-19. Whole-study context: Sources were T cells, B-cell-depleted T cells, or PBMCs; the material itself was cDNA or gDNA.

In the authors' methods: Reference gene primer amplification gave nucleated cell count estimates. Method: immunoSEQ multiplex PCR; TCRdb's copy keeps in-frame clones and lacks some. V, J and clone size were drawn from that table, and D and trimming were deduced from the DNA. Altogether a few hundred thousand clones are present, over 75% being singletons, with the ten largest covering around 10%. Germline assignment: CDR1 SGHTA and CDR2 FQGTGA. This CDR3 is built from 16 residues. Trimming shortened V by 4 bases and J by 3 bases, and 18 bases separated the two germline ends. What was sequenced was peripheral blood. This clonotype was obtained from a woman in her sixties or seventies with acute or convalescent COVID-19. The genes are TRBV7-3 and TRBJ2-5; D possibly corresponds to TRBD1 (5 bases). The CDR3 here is CASSSRQTLSEETQYF. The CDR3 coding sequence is TGTGCCAGCAGCTCCCGACAGACCCTTTCTGAAGAGACCCAGTACTTC. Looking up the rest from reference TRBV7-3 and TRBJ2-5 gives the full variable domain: GAGVSQTPSNKVTEKGKYVELRCDPISGHTALYWYRQSLGQGPEFLIYFQGTGAADDSGLPNDRFFAVRPEGSVSTLKIQRTERGDSAVYLCASSSRQTLSEETQYFGPGTRLLVL.